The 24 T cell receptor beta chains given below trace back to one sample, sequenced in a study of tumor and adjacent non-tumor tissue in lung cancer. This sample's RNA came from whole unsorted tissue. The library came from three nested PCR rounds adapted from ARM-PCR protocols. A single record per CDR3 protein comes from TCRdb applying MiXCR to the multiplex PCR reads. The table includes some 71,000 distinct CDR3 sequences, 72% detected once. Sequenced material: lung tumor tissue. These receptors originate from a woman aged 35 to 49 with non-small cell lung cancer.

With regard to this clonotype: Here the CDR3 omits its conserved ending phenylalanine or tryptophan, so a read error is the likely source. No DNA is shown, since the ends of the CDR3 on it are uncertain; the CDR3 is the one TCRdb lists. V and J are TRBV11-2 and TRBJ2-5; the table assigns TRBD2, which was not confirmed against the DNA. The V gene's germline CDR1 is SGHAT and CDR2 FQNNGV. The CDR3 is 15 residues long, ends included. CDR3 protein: CASSFSGGAGETQYI.

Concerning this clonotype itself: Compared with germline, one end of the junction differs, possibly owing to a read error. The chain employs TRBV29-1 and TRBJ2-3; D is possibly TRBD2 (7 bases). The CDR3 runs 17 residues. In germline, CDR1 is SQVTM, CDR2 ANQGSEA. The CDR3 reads CSVVRGGLFFSTDTQYF. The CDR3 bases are TGCAGCGTTGTAAGGGGGGGGCTATTTTTTTCCACAGATACACAGTATTTT.

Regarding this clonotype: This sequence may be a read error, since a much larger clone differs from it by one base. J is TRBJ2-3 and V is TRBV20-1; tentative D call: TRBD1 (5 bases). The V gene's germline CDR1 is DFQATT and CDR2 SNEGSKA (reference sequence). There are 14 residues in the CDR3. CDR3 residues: CTARGRARADTQYF. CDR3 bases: TGCACTGCTAGAGGCAGGGCCCGCGCAGATACGCAGTATTTT.

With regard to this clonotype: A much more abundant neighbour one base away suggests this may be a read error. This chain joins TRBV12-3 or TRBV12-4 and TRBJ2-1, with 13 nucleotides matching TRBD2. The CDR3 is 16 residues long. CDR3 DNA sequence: TGTGCCAGTCAGAAGGCGGGGACTAGCGGGGCCAATGCGCAGTTCTTC. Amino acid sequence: CASQKAGTSGANAQFF.

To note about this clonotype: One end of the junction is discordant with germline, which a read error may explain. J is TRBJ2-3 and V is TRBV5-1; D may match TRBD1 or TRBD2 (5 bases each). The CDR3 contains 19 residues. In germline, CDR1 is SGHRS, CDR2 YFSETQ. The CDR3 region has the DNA TGCGCCAGCAGCCTCAGCCAAAGTGGCAGAGTGAGGGGCACCGATACGCAGTATTTT. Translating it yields CASSLSQSGRVRGTDTQYF.

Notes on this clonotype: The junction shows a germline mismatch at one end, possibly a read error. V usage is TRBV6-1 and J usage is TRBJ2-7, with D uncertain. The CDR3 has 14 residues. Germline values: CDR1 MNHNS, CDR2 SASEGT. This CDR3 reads CAGSVQSSCYEQYF. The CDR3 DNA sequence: TGCGCCGGCAGTGTACAATCTTCTTGTTACGAGCAGTACTTC.

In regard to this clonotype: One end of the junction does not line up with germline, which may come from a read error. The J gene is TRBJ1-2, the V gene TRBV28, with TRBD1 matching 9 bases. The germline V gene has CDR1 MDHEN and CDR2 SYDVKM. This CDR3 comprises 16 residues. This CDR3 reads CAGSFLTGGVYYGYTF. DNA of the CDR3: TGTGCCGGCAGTTTCCTGACAGGGGGTGTTTACTATGGCTACACCTTC.

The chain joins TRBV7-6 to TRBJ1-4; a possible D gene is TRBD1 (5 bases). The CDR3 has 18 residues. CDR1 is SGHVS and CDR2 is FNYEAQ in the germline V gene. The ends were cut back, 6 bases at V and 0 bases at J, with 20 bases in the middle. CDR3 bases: TGTGCCAGCAGTTACAGGACCCCCGCACGTACAACTAATGAAAAACTGTTTTTT. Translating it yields CASSYRTPARTTNEKLFF.

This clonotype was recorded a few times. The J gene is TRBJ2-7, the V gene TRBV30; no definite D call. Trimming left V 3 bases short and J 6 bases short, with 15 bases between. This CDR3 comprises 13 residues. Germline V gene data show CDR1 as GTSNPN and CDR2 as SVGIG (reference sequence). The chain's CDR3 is CAWRRVLGREQYF. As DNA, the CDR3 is TGTGCCTGGAGACGAGTTTTAGGCCGCGAGCAGTACTTC.

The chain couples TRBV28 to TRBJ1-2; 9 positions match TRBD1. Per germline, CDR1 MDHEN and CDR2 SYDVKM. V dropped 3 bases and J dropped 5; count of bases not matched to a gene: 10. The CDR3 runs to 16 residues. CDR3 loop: CASSFQDRGFPYGYTF. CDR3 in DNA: TGTGCCAGCAGTTTTCAAGACAGGGGGTTTCCTTATGGCTACACCTTC.

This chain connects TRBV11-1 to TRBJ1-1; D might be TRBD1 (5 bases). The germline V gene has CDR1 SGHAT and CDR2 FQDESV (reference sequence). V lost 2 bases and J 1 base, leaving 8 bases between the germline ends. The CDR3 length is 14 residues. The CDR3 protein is CASSLQGQNTEAFF. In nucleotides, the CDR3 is TGTGCCAGCAGCTTACAAGGACAGAACACTGAAGCTTTCTTT. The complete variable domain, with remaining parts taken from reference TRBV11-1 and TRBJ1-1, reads EAEVAQSPRYKITEKSQAVAFWCDPISGHATLYWYRQILGQGPELLVQFQDESVVDDSQLPKDRFSAERLKGVDSTLKIQPAELGDSAMYLCASSLQGQNTEAFFGQGTRLTVV.

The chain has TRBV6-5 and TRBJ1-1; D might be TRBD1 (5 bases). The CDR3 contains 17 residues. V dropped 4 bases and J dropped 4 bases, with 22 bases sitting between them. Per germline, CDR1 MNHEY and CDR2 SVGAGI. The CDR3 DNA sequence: TGTGCCAGCAGTTCTCGAGGGGACGCAGGCCATGGCACTGAAGCTTTCTTT. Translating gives CASSSRGDAGHGTEAFF.

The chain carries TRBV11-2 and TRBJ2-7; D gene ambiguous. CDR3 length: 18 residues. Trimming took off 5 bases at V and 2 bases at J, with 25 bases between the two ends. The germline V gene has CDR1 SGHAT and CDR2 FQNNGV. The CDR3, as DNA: TGTGCCAGCAGCCCCCACATTCGGGTCCAGACCCATACCTACGAGCAGTACTTC. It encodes CASSPHIRVQTHTYEQYF. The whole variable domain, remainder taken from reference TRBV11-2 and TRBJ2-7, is EAGVAQSPRYKIIEKRQSVAFWCNPISGHATLYWYQQILGQGPKLLIQFQNNGVVDDSQLPKDRFSAERLKGVDSTLKIQPAKLEDSAVYLCASSPHIRVQTHTYEQYFGPGTRLTVT.

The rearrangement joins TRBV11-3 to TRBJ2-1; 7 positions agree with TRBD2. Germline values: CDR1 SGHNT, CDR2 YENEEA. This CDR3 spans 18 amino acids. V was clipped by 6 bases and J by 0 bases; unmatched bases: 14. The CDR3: CASSLGLVVGDSYNEQFF. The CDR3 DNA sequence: TGTGCCAGCAGTCTCGGACTAGTCGTGGGTGACTCCTACAATGAGCAGTTCTTC.

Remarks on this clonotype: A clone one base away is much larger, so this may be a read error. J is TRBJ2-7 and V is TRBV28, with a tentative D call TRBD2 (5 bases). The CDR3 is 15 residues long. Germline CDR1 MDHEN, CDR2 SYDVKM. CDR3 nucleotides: TGTGTCAGCACCATAGGACTTGATGAGACCTACGAGCAGTACTTC. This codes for CVSTIGLDETYEQYF.

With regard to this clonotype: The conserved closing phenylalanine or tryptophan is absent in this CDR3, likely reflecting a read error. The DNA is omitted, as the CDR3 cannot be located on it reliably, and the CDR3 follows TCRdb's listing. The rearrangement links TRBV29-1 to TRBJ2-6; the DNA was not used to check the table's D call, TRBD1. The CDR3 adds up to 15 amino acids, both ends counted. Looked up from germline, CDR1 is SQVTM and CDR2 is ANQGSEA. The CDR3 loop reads CSVDSRGSGANVLTL.

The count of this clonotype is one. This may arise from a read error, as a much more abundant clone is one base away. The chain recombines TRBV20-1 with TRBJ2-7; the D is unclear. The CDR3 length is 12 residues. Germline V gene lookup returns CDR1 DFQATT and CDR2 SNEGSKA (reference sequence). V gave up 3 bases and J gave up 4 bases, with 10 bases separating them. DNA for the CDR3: TGCAGTGCTAGCCGCAGGAGTTACGAGCAGTACTTC. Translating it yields CSASRRSYEQYF.

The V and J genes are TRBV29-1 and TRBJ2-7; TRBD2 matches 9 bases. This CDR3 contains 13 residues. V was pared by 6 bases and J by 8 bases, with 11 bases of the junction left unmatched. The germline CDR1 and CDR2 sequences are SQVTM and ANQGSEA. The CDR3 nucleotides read TGCAGCGTCGAGACTAGCGGATCCCACAAGCAGTACTTC. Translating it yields CSVETSGSHKQYF.

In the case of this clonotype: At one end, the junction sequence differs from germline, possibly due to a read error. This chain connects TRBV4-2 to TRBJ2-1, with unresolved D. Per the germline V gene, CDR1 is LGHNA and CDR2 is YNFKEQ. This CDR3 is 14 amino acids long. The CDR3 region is CASRGEGLYNERFF. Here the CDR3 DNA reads TGTGCCAGCCGCGGTGAAGGCCTTTACAATGAGCGGTTCTTC.

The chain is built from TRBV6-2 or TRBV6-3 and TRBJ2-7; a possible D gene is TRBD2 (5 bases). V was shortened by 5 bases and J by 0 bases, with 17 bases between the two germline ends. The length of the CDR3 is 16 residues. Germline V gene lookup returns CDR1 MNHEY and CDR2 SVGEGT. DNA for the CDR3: TGTGCCAGCAGTCCGGAAGCGGTAGAACTCTCCTACGAGCAGTACTTC. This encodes CASSPEAVELSYEQYF.

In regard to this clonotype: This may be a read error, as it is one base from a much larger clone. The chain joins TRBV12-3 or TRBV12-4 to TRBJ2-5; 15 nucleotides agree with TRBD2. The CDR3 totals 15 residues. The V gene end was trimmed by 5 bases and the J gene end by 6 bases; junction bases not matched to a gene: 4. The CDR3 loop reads CASSEGLAGGKTQYF. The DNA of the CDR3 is TGTGCCAGCAGTGAGGGACTAGCGGGGGGCAAGACCCAGTACTTC.

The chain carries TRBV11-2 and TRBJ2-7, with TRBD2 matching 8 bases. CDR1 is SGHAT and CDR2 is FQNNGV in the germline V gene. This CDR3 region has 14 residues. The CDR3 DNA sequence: TGTACCAACAACTCCGAAGCGGGAGTCTTCGAGCAGTACTTC. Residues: CTNNSEAGVFEQYF.

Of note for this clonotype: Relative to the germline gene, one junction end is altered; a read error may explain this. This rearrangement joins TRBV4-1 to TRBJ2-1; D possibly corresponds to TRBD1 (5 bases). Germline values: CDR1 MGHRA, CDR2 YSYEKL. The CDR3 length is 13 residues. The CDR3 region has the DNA TGCGCCACAGCACAAGGGGCGGATACTGAGCAGTTCTTT. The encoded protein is CATAQGADTEQFF.

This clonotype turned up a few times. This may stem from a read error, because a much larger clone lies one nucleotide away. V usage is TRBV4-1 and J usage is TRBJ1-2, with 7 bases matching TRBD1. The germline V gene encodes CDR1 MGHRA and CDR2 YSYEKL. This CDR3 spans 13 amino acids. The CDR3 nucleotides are TGCGTCAGCAGCCAAGGAGCCAGGGGGGGCTACACCTTC. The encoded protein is CVSSQGARGGYTF.